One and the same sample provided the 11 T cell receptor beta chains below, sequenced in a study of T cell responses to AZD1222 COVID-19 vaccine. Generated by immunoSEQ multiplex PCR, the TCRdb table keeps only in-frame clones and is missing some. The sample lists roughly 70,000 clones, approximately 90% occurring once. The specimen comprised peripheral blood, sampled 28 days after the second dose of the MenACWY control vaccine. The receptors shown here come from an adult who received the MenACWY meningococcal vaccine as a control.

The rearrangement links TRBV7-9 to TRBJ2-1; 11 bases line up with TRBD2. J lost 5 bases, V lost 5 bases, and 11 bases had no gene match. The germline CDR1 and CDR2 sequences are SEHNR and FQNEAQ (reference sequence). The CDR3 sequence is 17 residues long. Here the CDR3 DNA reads TGTGCCAGCAGCCCGACTAGCGGGATGCCCAGGGACAATGAGCAGTTCTTC. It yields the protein CASSPTSGMPRDNEQFF.

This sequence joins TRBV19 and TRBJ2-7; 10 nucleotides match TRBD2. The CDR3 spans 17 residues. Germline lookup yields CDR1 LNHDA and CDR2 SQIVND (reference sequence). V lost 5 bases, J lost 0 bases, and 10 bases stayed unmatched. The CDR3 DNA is TGTGCCAGTAGTCCCAGGCGGACTAGCGGTACCTCCTACGAGCAGTACTTC. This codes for CASSPRRTSGTSYEQYF.

CDR3 coding DNA: TGCGCCAGCAGTGATAGAGAGGGAGGTGGCTACACCTTC. Its protein is CASSDREGGGYTF. This chain connects TRBV10-1 to TRBJ1-2; D is unclear. Trimming left V 3 bases short and J 7 bases short, with 12 bases between. The CDR3 is made up of 13 amino acids. Germline loops: CDR1 WNHNN, CDR2 SYGVQD (reference sequence).

The CDR3, as DNA: TGCGCCAGCAGCCTCGGAGCTGAGGGCACTGAAGCTTTCTTT. This gives the protein CASSLGAEGTEAFF. The chain is built from TRBV5-1 and TRBJ1-1; D call uncertain. V was clipped by 4 bases and J by 4 bases, with 14 bases between them. Germline V gives CDR1 SGHRS, CDR2 YFSETQ. The CDR3 totals 14 residues.

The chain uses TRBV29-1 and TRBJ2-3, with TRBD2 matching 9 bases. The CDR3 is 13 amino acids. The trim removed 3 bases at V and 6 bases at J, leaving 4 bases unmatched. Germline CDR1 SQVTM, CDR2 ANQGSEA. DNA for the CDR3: TGCAGCGTTGATAGGACTAGCGCTGATACGCAGTATTTT. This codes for CSVDRTSADTQYF.

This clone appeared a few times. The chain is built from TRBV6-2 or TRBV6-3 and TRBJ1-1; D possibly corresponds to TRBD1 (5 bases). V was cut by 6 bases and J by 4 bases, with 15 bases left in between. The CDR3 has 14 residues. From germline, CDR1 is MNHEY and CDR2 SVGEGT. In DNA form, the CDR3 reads TGTGCCAGCAGCCCGGGACGGGGGGGCACTGAAGCTTTCTTT. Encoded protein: CASSPGRGGTEAFF.

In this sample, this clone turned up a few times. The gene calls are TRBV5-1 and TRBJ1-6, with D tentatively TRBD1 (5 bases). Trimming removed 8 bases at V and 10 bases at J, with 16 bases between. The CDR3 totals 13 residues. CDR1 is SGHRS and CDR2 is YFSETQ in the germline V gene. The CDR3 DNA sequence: TGCGCCAGTCGTCGGGACGCGGCATCACCCCTCCACTTT. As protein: CASRRDAASPLHF.

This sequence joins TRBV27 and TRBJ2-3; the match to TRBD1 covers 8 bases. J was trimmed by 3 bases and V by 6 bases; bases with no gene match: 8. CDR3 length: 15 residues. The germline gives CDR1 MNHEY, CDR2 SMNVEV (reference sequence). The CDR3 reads CASRLTGAGTDTQYF. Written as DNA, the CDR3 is TGTGCCAGCAGATTGACAGGGGCTGGTACAGATACGCAGTATTTT.

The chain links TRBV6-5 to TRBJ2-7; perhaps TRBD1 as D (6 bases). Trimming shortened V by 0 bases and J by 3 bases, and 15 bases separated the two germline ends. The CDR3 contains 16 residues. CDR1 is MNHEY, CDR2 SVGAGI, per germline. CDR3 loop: CASSYSPQGSFYEQYF. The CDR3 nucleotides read TGTGCCAGCAGTTACTCGCCACAGGGCTCATTCTACGAGCAGTACTTC.

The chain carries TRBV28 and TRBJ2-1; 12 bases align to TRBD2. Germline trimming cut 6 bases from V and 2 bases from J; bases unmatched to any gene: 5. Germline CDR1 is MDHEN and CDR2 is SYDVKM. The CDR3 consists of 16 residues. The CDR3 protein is CASSLAGGPAYNEQFF. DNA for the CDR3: TGTGCCAGCAGCCTAGCGGGAGGGCCGGCCTACAATGAGCAGTTCTTC.

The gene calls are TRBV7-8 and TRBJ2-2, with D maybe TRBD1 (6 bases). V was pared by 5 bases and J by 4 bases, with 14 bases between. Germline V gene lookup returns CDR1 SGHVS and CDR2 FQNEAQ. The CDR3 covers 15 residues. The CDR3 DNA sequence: TGTGCCAGCAGCGAAACCGGGACAACCACCGGGGAGCTGTTTTTT. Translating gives CASSETGTTTGELFF.